The source of this T cell receptor (beta chain) is a study of early T cells in non-severe SARS-CoV-2 infection. Via MiXCR, TCRdb re-called the 5' RACE reads, giving one row per CDR3 protein. In the table there are about 110,000 distinct CDR3 sequences, 10% to 15% of which are singletons. This clonotype has more than one count but fewer than ten. This TCR came from an adult who was a healthcare worker with PCR-confirmed SARS-CoV-2 infection or an uninfected control (not recorded which). The input for sequencing was whole blood, taken at baseline.

The CDR3 sequence is CASSLHQREQYF. CDR3 nucleotides: TGTGCCAGCAGTCTCCATCAGCGCGAGCAGTACTTC. The chain employs TRBV28 and TRBJ2-7; unclear D gene. Trimming removed 5 bases at V and 6 bases at J, with 11 bases between. The CDR3 has 12 residues. Germline V gene sequence: CDR1 MDHEN, CDR2 SYDVKM.